Listed below are T cell receptor beta chains from one sample, sequenced in a study of cytomegalovirus exposure and HLA in healthy donors. Repertoires were generated with immunoSEQ multiplex PCR, while TCRdb's copy carries only in-frame clones and drops some. The sample lists about 180,000 clones; more than 80% were seen once. Material for sequencing was PBMCs. The receptors come from a male donor in good health and CMV-seronegative. CDR3s include the opening cysteine and the closing phenylalanine or tryptophan. Each record gives: clone size, J gene, CDR3 length, D gene, V gene, CDR3 protein, CDR3 DNA. The D gene is left open where the match is weak. Some rows mark clone size as missing; the rest say once, few, many or name a class of expanded clone.

clone_size: once; j_call: TRBJ2-1; cdr3_length: 15; d_call: TRBD2; v_call: TRBV25-1; cdr3_aa: CASSPGTTPYNEQFF; cdr3_nt: TGTGCCAGCAGTCCCGGGACTACCCCATACAATGAGCAGTTCTTC
clone_size: NA; j_call: TRBJ1-4; cdr3_length: 14; d_call: NA; v_call: TRBV27; cdr3_aa: CASSPPGPGEKLFF; cdr3_nt: TGTGCCAGCAGTCCCCCTGGGCCTGGGGAAAAACTGTTTTTT
clone_size: NA; j_call: TRBJ2-2; cdr3_length: 11; d_call: NA; v_call: TRBV11-2; cdr3_aa: CASSFFGELFF; cdr3_nt: TGTGCCAGCAGCTTCTTCGGGGAGCTGTTTTTT
clone_size: NA; j_call: TRBJ1-5; cdr3_length: 14; d_call: TRBD1; v_call: TRBV7-2; cdr3_aa: CASSLGTGNQPQHF; cdr3_nt: TGTGCCAGCAGCTTAGGGACAGGAAATCAGCCCCAGCATTTT
clone_size: NA; j_call: TRBJ1-1; cdr3_length: 14; d_call: NA; v_call: TRBV19; cdr3_aa: CASSISRADTEAFF; cdr3_nt: TGTGCCAGTAGTATTTCCAGGGCGGACACTGAAGCTTTCTTT
clone_size: NA; j_call: TRBJ1-6; cdr3_length: 13; d_call: TRBD1; v_call: TRBV29-1; cdr3_aa: CSVRTGSESPLHF; cdr3_nt: TGCAGCGTCCGGACAGGGAGCGAATCACCCCTCCACTTT
clone_size: NA; j_call: TRBJ2-2; cdr3_length: 15; d_call: NA; v_call: TRBV19; cdr3_aa: CASSRVTGTTGELFF; cdr3_nt: TGTGCCAGTAGTAGGGTAACAGGCACTACCGGGGAGCTGTTTTTT
clone_size: NA; j_call: TRBJ2-1; cdr3_length: 16; d_call: TRBD2; v_call: TRBV6-5; cdr3_aa: CASSYRGLGHGRVQFF; cdr3_nt: TGTGCCAGCAGTTACAGGGGTTTGGGACACGGGAGGGTGCAGTTCTTC
clone_size: NA; j_call: TRBJ1-1; cdr3_length: 13; d_call: TRBD1; v_call: TRBV28; cdr3_aa: CASRVGTGLEAFF; cdr3_nt: TGTGCCAGCAGGGTAGGGACAGGGCTTGAAGCTTTCTTT
clone_size: NA; j_call: TRBJ2-7; cdr3_length: 14; d_call: NA; v_call: TRBV7-8; cdr3_aa: CASSLSGGNNEQYF; cdr3_nt: TGTGCCAGCAGCTTATCCGGCGGGAACAACGAGCAGTACTTC
clone_size: NA; j_call: TRBJ2-7; cdr3_length: 12; d_call: NA; v_call: TRBV7-9; cdr3_aa: CASSLRDYEQYF; cdr3_nt: TGTGCCAGCAGCCTCCGCGACTACGAGCAGTACTTC
clone_size: NA; j_call: TRBJ2-5; cdr3_length: 15; d_call: TRBD1; v_call: TRBV28; cdr3_aa: CASRHGQGTGETQYF; cdr3_nt: TGTGCCAGCAGGCACGGACAGGGAACGGGAGAGACCCAGTACTTC
clone_size: NA; j_call: TRBJ1-1; cdr3_length: 14; d_call: TRBD1; v_call: TRBV5-1; cdr3_aa: CASSLDRGNTEAFF; cdr3_nt: TGCGCCAGCAGCTTAGACAGGGGGAACACTGAAGCTTTCTTT
clone_size: once; j_call: TRBJ2-2; cdr3_length: 15; d_call: TRBD2; v_call: TRBV7-9; cdr3_aa: CASSPWGGYTGELFF; cdr3_nt: TGTGCCAGCAGCCCCTGGGGGGGTTACACCGGGGAGCTGTTTTTT
clone_size: NA; j_call: TRBJ1-2; cdr3_length: 14; d_call: NA; v_call: TRBV28; cdr3_aa: CASSSSPLNYGYTF; cdr3_nt: TGTGCCAGCAGTTCTAGCCCTCTGAACTATGGCTACACCTTC
clone_size: NA; j_call: TRBJ1-1; cdr3_length: 16; d_call: NA; v_call: TRBV28; cdr3_aa: CASSSHGSSENTEAFF; cdr3_nt: TGTGCCAGCAGCAGTCACGGGTCCTCCGAGAACACTGAAGCTTTCTTT
clone_size: once; j_call: TRBJ2-1; cdr3_length: 15; d_call: TRBD2; v_call: TRBV7-6; cdr3_aa: CASSQTSGTNNEQFF; cdr3_nt: TGTGCCAGCAGCCAGACTAGCGGGACCAACAATGAGCAGTTCTTC
clone_size: NA; j_call: TRBJ2-5; cdr3_length: 15; d_call: NA; v_call: TRBV18; cdr3_aa: CASSPPGGVRETQYF; cdr3_nt: TGTGCCAGCTCACCACCGGGGGGAGTCCGGGAGACCCAGTACTTC
clone_size: NA; j_call: TRBJ2-2; cdr3_length: 16; d_call: TRBD1; v_call: TRBV5-6; cdr3_aa: CASSALGQGNTGELFF; cdr3_nt: TGTGCCAGCAGCGCCCTGGGACAGGGGAACACCGGGGAGCTGTTTTTT
clone_size: NA; j_call: TRBJ2-1; cdr3_length: 16; d_call: TRBD1; v_call: TRBV4-1; cdr3_aa: CASSQVRDRGRNEQFF; cdr3_nt: TGCGCCAGCAGCCAAGTCCGGGACAGGGGACGGAATGAGCAGTTCTTC